Following are 14 T cell receptor beta chains from one sample sequenced in a study of beta chain features in type 1 diabetes. Broader study findings: The study found moderately but significantly shorter TCRB CDR3s in all four CD4+ subsets of Type 1 diabetes patients.

These receptors' targets are unknown. Expressed TCRB transcripts got sequenced, as all isolated RNA was reverse transcribed. The protocol was immunoSEQ multiplex PCR, while the TCRdb copy is restricted to in-frame clones and leaves out a portion. The table shows 120,000 or so clones, with 15% to 20% occurring only once. Sequencing was performed on central memory CD4+ T cells from blood. Receptor source: a young man with type 1 diabetes.

This clone was recorded many times. The gene calls are TRBV11-2 and TRBJ2-1; 10 bases line up with TRBD2. Germline loops: CDR1 SGHAT, CDR2 FQNNGV. The V and J ends lost 3 bases and 7 bases, in that order; junction bases with no gene match: 6. The CDR3 contains 15 residues. The DNA of the CDR3 is TGTGCCAGCAGCTTGCTAGCGGGAGCAGCTAATGAGCAGTTCTTC. Protein: CASSLLAGAANEQFF.

The rearrangement uses TRBV19 and TRBJ2-1, with 7 bases matching TRBD1. CDR1 and CDR2 from the germline V gene are LNHDA and SQIVND (reference sequence). The CDR3 covers 16 residues. The ends lost 5 bases at V and 3 bases at J; junction bases unmatched: 10. Here the CDR3 reads CASSPHRDRDYNEQFF. DNA of the CDR3: TGTGCCAGTAGTCCGCATCGCGACAGGGACTACAATGAGCAGTTCTTC. The variable domain in full, completed from reference TRBV19 and TRBJ2-1, reads DGGITQSPKYLFRKEGQNVTLSCEQNLNHDAMYWYRQDPGQGLRLIYYSQIVNDFQKGDIAEGYSVSREKKESFPLTVTSAQKNPTAFYLCASSPHRDRDYNEQFFGPGTRLTVL.

The chain recombines TRBV5-1 with TRBJ2-1; D is unclear. CDR1 is SGHRS, CDR2 YFSETQ, per germline. V was shortened by 0 bases and J by 8 bases, with 12 bases between the two germline ends. This CDR3 is 14 amino acids long. The CDR3 spells CASSLAGPADEQFF. The CDR3 bases are TGCGCCAGCAGCTTGGCCGGACCGGCGGATGAGCAGTTCTTC.

The V and J genes are TRBV6-1 and TRBJ2-7; 7 nucleotides line up with TRBD2. CDR3 length: 13 amino acids. With V trimmed by 3 bases and J by 3 bases, 2 bases remained unmatched. Germline V lookup: CDR1 MNHNS, CDR2 SASEGT. In DNA form, the CDR3 reads TGTGCCAGCAGTGAGGCTAGCGGCTACGAGCAGTACTTC. Translation: CASSEASGYEQYF.

This chain links TRBV2 with TRBJ2-7; a weak D match, TRBD2 (6 bases). Germline V CDR1 and CDR2: SNHLY, FYNNEI. CDR3 size: 12 residues. V dropped 8 bases and J dropped 7 bases, with 15 bases sitting between them. The CDR3 nucleotides read TGTGCCAGCGGTAGGGACTCGGGGGAGCAGTACTTC. It yields the protein CASGRDSGEQYF.

This clone was detected only a few times. The genes are TRBV7-2 and TRBJ2-6; D unclear. Deletions cut 4 bases from V and 0 bases from J, with 10 bases between. Germline lookup yields CDR1 SGHTA and CDR2 FQGNSA. There are 16 residues in the CDR3. The chain's CDR3 is CASSSYAPSGANVLTF. CDR3 DNA: TGTGCCAGCAGCTCATACGCACCCTCTGGGGCCAACGTCCTGACTTTC.

V is TRBV11-3 and J is TRBJ2-1; D possibly corresponds to TRBD2 (5 bases). The V and J ends lost 6 bases and 10 bases respectively, with 13 bases between them. The V gene's germline CDR1 is SGHNT and CDR2 YENEEA. CDR3 length equals 12 residues. CDR3 DNA sequence: TGTGCCAGCAGTCTCAGCGGCCGGGAGCAGTTCTTC. Protein sequence: CASSLSGREQFF.

The chain carries TRBV7-2 and TRBJ1-1, with a weak D call TRBD1 (5 bases). Trimming pared 5 bases from V and 2 bases from J, leaving 15 bases between. Germline CDR1 reads SGHTA; CDR2 reads FQGNSA. The CDR3 consists of 15 residues. The CDR3 DNA sequence: TGTGCCAGCAGCCCACCCGGGGCGGGAAACACTGAAGCTTTCTTT. Protein: CASSPPGAGNTEAFF.

This chain connects TRBV7-6 to TRBJ2-3, with a tentative D call TRBD2 (6 bases). This CDR3 spans 14 amino acids. CDR1 is SGHVS and CDR2 is FNYEAQ in the germline V gene. The V end lost 5 bases, the J end lost 4 bases, and 13 bases lay between the germline ends. This CDR3 is CASSQGGSADTQYF. CDR3 bases: TGTGCCAGCAGCCAAGGAGGGTCGGCAGATACGCAGTATTTT.

This clone was recorded at least ten times. The CDR3 reads CASSLRQFTEAFF. The CDR3 bases are TGTGCCAGCAGCCTCCGACAGTTCACTGAAGCTTTCTTT. The chain has TRBV13 and TRBJ1-1; D might be TRBD1 (5 bases). This CDR3 comprises 13 residues. Germline lookup yields CDR1 PRHDT and CDR2 FYEKMQ (reference sequence). Trimming removed 5 bases at V and 4 bases at J, with 11 bases between.

The chain has TRBV27 and TRBJ2-7, with D possibly being TRBD1 or TRBD2 (5 bases each). CDR1 MNHEY and CDR2 SMNVEV come from the germline V gene (reference sequence). With 5 bases removed from V and 7 bases from J, the gap between germline ends came to 18 bases. The CDR3 extends over 14 amino acids. Here the CDR3 DNA reads TGTGCCAGCAGTATAAGTCAGGGTTGGGGGGAGCAGTACTTC. Protein product: CASSISQGWGEQYF.

The chain has TRBV6-1 and TRBJ2-7, with 8 bases lining up with TRBD2. Trimming removed 8 bases from V and 2 bases from J; junction bases left unmatched: 5. Germline V CDR1 and CDR2: MNHNS, SASEGT. CDR3 length: 13 residues. For the CDR3, the DNA is TGTGCCAGCTCAACAGCGGGGGCCTACGAGCAGTACTTC. Its translation is CASSTAGAYEQYF.

The J gene is TRBJ2-3, the V gene TRBV9; 11 bases align to TRBD2. CDR3 size: 16 residues. CDR1 and CDR2 (germline): SGDLS, YYNGEE. V was clipped by 4 bases and J by 0 bases; unmatched bases: 4. Written as DNA, the CDR3 is TGTGCCAGCAGCCTGGGACTAGCGGTGAGCACAGATACGCAGTATTTT. Translation: CASSLGLAVSTDTQYF.

In regard to this clone: One end of the junction varies from germline; a read error may be responsible. CDR3: CASSPTSYSEQFF. In DNA, the CDR3 is TGTGCCAGCAGCCCGACTAGTTACAGTGAGCAGTTCTTC. V gene TRBV6-5 combines with J gene TRBJ2-1, with D possibly being TRBD2 (6 bases). CDR1 is MNHEY and CDR2 is SVGAGI in the germline V gene. This CDR3 contains 13 residues.